Listed here are 9 T cell receptor beta chains from one sample, sequenced in a study of shared clonotypes between healthy human individuals. This table comes from immunoSEQ multiplex PCR, and its TCRdb copy is limited to in-frame clones, with some not included. The sample records about 2.4 million clones, approximately 93% being singletons. Sequencing was carried out using naive CD4+ T cells from PBMCs. Subset given: CD45RA+ positively selected. The receptors derive from a man between 18 and 35 years old in good health. Some clones in this sample may be carry-over from other donors' samples.

V is TRBV19 and J is TRBJ1-4; D not certain. CDR3 length: 15 residues. Germline V gene sequence: CDR1 LNHDA, CDR2 SQIVND (reference sequence). V was shortened by 4 bases and J by 5 bases, with 14 bases between the two germline ends. The chain's CDR3 is CASSSHMLANEKLFF. CDR3 coding DNA: TGTGCCAGTAGTAGCCACATGCTAGCGAATGAAAAACTGTTTTTT.

Turning to this clone: The identical CDR3 is also encoded by other nucleotide sequences in the sample. This rearrangement joins TRBV28 to TRBJ2-2; D not resolved. Germline values: CDR1 MDHEN, CDR2 SYDVKM. This CDR3 has 13 amino acids. V gave up 2 bases and J gave up 1 base, with 2 bases separating them. This chain's CDR3 is CASSLVNTGELFF. The CDR3, as DNA: TGTGCCAGCAGTTTAGTGAACACCGGGGAGCTGTTTTTT. Supplemented by reference TRBV28 and TRBJ2-2, the full variable domain reads DVKVTQSSRYLVKRTGEKVFLECVQDMDHENMFWYRQDPGLGLRLIYFSYDVKMKEKGDIPEGYSVSREKKERFSLILESASTNQTSMYLCASSLVNTGELFFGEGSRLTVL.

This clone was seen more than once but under ten times. The V and J genes are TRBV2 and TRBJ1-2; D ambiguous. The CDR3 is 11 residues long. V was pared by 8 bases and J by 8 bases, with 12 bases between. Germline V gives CDR1 SNHLY, CDR2 FYNNEI. CDR3 residues: CASVKEDGYTF. The CDR3, as DNA: TGTGCCAGCGTTAAGGAAGACGGCTACACCTTC. Filled out from reference TRBV2 and TRBJ1-2, the complete variable domain reads EPEVTQTPSHQVTQMGQEVILRCVPISNHLYFYWYRQILGQKVEFLVSFYNNEISEKSEIFDDQFSVERPDGSNFTLKIRSTKLEDSAMYFCASVKEDGYTFGSGTRLTVV.

The V and J genes are TRBV11-2 and TRBJ2-3; D is perhaps TRBD1 (6 bases). The CDR3 length is 15 residues. Trimming took 2 bases from V and 6 from J, leaving 15 bases between them. CDR1 and CDR2 (germline): SGHAT, FQNNGV. CDR3 residues: CASSLQAFQGDTQYF. CDR3 nucleotide sequence: TGTGCCAGCAGCTTACAGGCTTTTCAGGGGGATACGCAGTATTTT.

The chain joins TRBV5-1 to TRBJ2-1; perhaps TRBD2 as D (5 bases). The ends were cut back, 0 bases at V and 1 base at J, with 14 bases in the middle. Germline values: CDR1 SGHRS, CDR2 YFSETQ. The length of the CDR3 is 17 residues. As DNA, the CDR3 is TGCGCCAGCAGCTTGGTTCCAGCGGCCTTATCCTACAATGAGCAGTTCTTC. This translates into CASSLVPAALSYNEQFF.

The CDR3 DNA sequence: TGTGCCAGCAGTAGGGAGCCCGGGGAAAAACTGTTTTTT. Its protein is CASSREPGEKLFF. V and J are TRBV28 and TRBJ1-4; D is ambiguous. Trimming left V 5 bases short and J 8 bases short, with 12 bases between. The CDR3 length is 13 residues. Germline CDR1 is MDHEN and CDR2 is SYDVKM.

The chain links TRBV15 to TRBJ2-7; 7 positions match TRBD2. The V segment lost 1 base and the J segment 2 bases; nucleotides outside the gene matches: 5. The CDR3 length is 15 residues. Germline-derived CDR1 and CDR2 are LNHNV and YYDKDF (reference sequence). This CDR3 reads CATSRARDYAYEQYF. CDR3 coding DNA: TGTGCCACCAGCAGAGCCCGGGACTACGCCTACGAGCAGTACTTC.

This chain links TRBV5-1 with TRBJ1-5, with 7 bases identical to TRBD1. Germline V gives CDR1 SGHRS, CDR2 YFSETQ. V was clipped by 4 bases and J by 6 bases; unmatched bases: 7. The CDR3 has 14 amino acids. The CDR3 DNA sequence: TGCGCCAGCAGCCCGACAGGGCTCGGTCAGCCCCAGCATTTT. It codes for CASSPTGLGQPQHF. The full variable domain, in which reference TRBV5-1 and TRBJ1-5 provide the parts outside the CDR3, is KAGVTQTPRYLIKTRGQQVTLSCSPISGHRSVSWYQQTPGQGLQFLFEYFSETQRNKGNFPGRFSGRQFSNSRSEMNVSTLELGDSALYLCASSPTGLGQPQHFGDGTRLSIL.

This chain uses TRBV6-5 with TRBJ1-5; D gene unclear. Looked up from germline, CDR1 is MNHEY and CDR2 is SVGAGI. The CDR3 has 15 amino acids. V lost 6 bases and J lost 4, with 16 bases in between. CDR3 coding DNA: TGTGCCAGCAGCAAACGGGTCGCACAAAATCAGCCCCAGCATTTT. As protein: CASSKRVAQNQPQHF.